Shown below are 5 T cell receptor beta chains from a single sample sequenced in a study of blood T cells in healthy people across ages. Alongside a J-beta primer mix, a sample-barcoded 5' primer served in a second PCR lasting about 6 to 12 cycles. TCRdb recomputed calls from the 5' RACE reads with MiXCR, one row per CDR3 protein. This table holds roughly 1.9 million distinct CDR3 sequences, more than 35% found once. Material: blood. These receptor sequences come from a human donor in good health.

This clonotype was observed many times. The V call is TRBV20-1, the J call TRBJ2-7; 10 nucleotides align to TRBD2. The trim removed 0 bases at V and 6 bases at J, leaving 8 bases unmatched. This CDR3 is 15 amino acids long. Germline V lookup: CDR1 DFQATT, CDR2 SNEGSKA (reference sequence). The CDR3: CSARDPPSGGLEQYF. In DNA form, the CDR3 reads TGCAGTGCTAGAGATCCCCCTAGCGGGGGTCTCGAGCAGTACTTC.

The gene calls are TRBV7-2 and TRBJ2-1; TRBD1 is a possible D gene (6 bases). This CDR3 contains 16 residues. The ends were cut back, 5 bases at V and 5 bases at J, with 19 bases in the middle. CDR1 SGHTA and CDR2 FQGNSA come from the germline V gene. The CDR3 protein is CASSRFRGTPDNEQFF. The CDR3 DNA follows: TGTGCCAGCAGCCGATTTAGGGGGACCCCAGACAATGAGCAGTTCTTC.

The chain uses TRBV6-2 or TRBV6-3 and TRBJ1-5; 9 bases align to TRBD1. CDR3 size: 14 residues. Germline CDR1 and CDR2: MNHEY and SVGEGT. V trimming: 6 bases; J trimming: 7 bases; junction bases outside the gene matches: 7. CDR3 bases: TGTGCCAGCAGCCGGACAGGGGAGGGCCAGCCCCAGCATTTT. Protein: CASSRTGEGQPQHF.

This clonotype was detected a few times. CDR3 sequence (DNA): TGTGCCAGCAGCCAACCTAGGGCACTGTCCGCAGATACGCAGTATTTT. Amino acid sequence: CASSQPRALSADTQYF. This chain connects TRBV5-5 to TRBJ2-3, with D uncertain. The germline V and J ends were trimmed by 4 bases and 4 bases, with 19 bases remaining between them. Germline CDR1 and CDR2: SGHKS and YYEKEE (reference sequence). The CDR3 contains 16 residues.

The chain couples TRBV10-3 to TRBJ2-1; 10 bases line up with TRBD1. V lost 2 bases, J lost 6 bases, and 1 base stayed unmatched. The CDR3 spans 14 residues. Germline lookup yields CDR1 ENHRY and CDR2 SYGVKD. The CDR3 DNA reads as TGTGCCATCAGTGAGCGGGACAGGGGCAATGAGCAGTTCTTC. Translation gives CAISERDRGNEQFF.